The next 31 T cell receptor beta chains were all read from a single sample in a study of blood T cell repertoires in COVID-19. Data came from immunoSEQ multiplex PCR; TCRdb stores just in-frame clones and leaves some out. This table has 200,000 to 300,000 clones, roughly 80% appearing once. The specimen was peripheral blood. The receptor source for this set is a man aged 55-75 years with acute or convalescent COVID-19.

The CDR3 sequence: CASSPGSETGELFF. The CDR3 DNA reads TGTGCCAGCAGCCCGGGATCCGAAACCGGGGAGCTGTTTTTT. The chain links TRBV7-6 to TRBJ2-2, with D perhaps TRBD2 (5 bases). Germline V gene sequence: CDR1 SGHVS, CDR2 FNYEAQ. V was cut by 5 bases and J by 5 bases, with 12 bases left in between. This CDR3 region has 14 residues.

The gene calls are TRBV7-6 and TRBJ1-5; 9 bases are a match to TRBD1. The CDR3 has 16 residues. V lost 1 base and J lost 6; bases outside the gene matches: 7. Germline CDR1 is SGHVS and CDR2 is FNYEAQ. The CDR3 DNA follows: TGTGCCAGCAGCTTAGGCCTGGGACAGGGAGGTCAGCCCCAGCATTTT. It specifies CASSLGLGQGGQPQHF.

On this clone itself: Other DNA sequences from this sample encode an identical CDR3 as well. The chain employs TRBV7-9 and TRBJ1-1, with 8 nucleotides matching TRBD1. The CDR3 spans 12 residues. Germline V gene sequence: CDR1 SEHNR, CDR2 FQNEAQ (reference sequence). The junction had 3 bases not matched to a gene; V was cut back by 5 bases and J by 7 bases. The CDR3 reads CASSLQGVEAFF. For the CDR3, the DNA is TGTGCCAGCAGCCTACAGGGGGTTGAAGCTTTCTTT.

J is TRBJ2-1 and V is TRBV4-1; 9 nucleotides agree with TRBD2. Germline V gene sequence: CDR1 MGHRA, CDR2 YSYEKL. V lost 0 bases and J lost 3; bases outside the gene matches: 12. The CDR3 has 19 residues. The CDR3 nucleotides are TGCGCCAGCAGCCAAGATTCCTCTCTCGCGGGAGGGTTCTACAATGAGCAGTTCTTC. This gives the protein CASSQDSSLAGGFYNEQFF.

This clone was seen just once. The rearrangement links TRBV19 to TRBJ1-5; tentative D call: TRBD1 (6 bases). The CDR3 is 15 amino acids. Germline CDR1 LNHDA, CDR2 SQIVND (reference sequence). Trimming left V 3 bases short and J 0 bases short, with 9 bases between. This CDR3 is CASSIWGHSNQPQHF. The CDR3 bases are TGTGCCAGTAGTATTTGGGGGCATAGCAATCAGCCCCAGCATTTT.

This rearrangement joins TRBV29-1 to TRBJ1-2; unclear D gene. The CDR3 covers 12 residues. Trimming pared 4 bases from V and 8 bases from J, leaving 14 bases between. Germline loops: CDR1 SQVTM, CDR2 ANQGSEA. In DNA, the CDR3 is TGCAGCGTTGCTCTCGAGAGGTGGGGCTACACCTTC. Translated: CSVALERWGYTF.

This chain connects TRBV29-1 to TRBJ2-1; D perhaps matches TRBD2 (5 bases). Germline V gene lookup returns CDR1 SQVTM and CDR2 ANQGSEA. V dropped 4 bases and J dropped 2 bases, with 15 bases sitting between them. The CDR3 runs to 15 residues. This CDR3 is CSVGGVGGAYNEQFF. CDR3 bases: TGCAGCGTTGGTGGGGTCGGAGGTGCCTACAATGAGCAGTTCTTC.

The chain has TRBV19 and TRBJ1-5; D unclear. CDR1 is LNHDA and CDR2 is SQIVND in the germline V gene (reference sequence). Trimming cost V 7 bases and J 0 bases, with 13 bases left between them. This CDR3 has 15 residues. Written as DNA, the CDR3 is TGTGCCAGTAAGGATCTAGGTTTTAGCAATCAGCCCCAGCATTTT. It yields the protein CASKDLGFSNQPQHF.

J is TRBJ1-4 and V is TRBV5-1; TRBD1 agrees at 7 bases. This CDR3 has 14 amino acids. Unmatched junction bases numbered 6, after V lost 3 bases and J lost 7 bases. Germline loops: CDR1 SGHRS, CDR2 YFSETQ. The CDR3 here is CASSSTGSTEKLFF. In DNA form, the CDR3 reads TGCGCCAGCAGCTCGACAGGGTCAACTGAAAAACTGTTTTTT.

CDR3 protein: CASSPGQGSNYGYTF. CDR3 bases: TGTGCCAGCAGCCCGGGTCAAGGCTCTAACTATGGCTACACCTTC. The chain employs TRBV6-5 and TRBJ1-2; D unresolved. The germline CDR1 and CDR2 sequences are MNHEY and SVGAGI. Trimming left V 6 bases short and J 0 bases short, with 14 bases between. The CDR3 is 15 amino acids.

The genes are TRBV28 and TRBJ1-1, with a possible D match to TRBD1 (6 bases). The V end was cut by 5 bases, the J end by 4 bases, with 11 bases between. This CDR3 region has 13 residues. The germline V gene encodes CDR1 MDHEN and CDR2 SYDVKM. CDR3 in amino acids: CASSQQGTTEAFF. For the CDR3, the DNA is TGTGCCAGCAGTCAGCAGGGGACCACTGAAGCTTTCTTT.

V usage is TRBV6-5 and J usage is TRBJ2-5; the match to TRBD2 covers 7 bases. The V gene's germline CDR1 is MNHEY and CDR2 SVGAGI. With 5 bases clipped from V and 2 bases from J, the junction kept 8 bases outside the gene matches. The CDR3 contains 15 residues. CDR3 bases: TGTGCCAGCAGTCCATCTCTAGCGGATCAAGAGACCCAGTACTTC. Translation gives CASSPSLADQETQYF.

This clone has a single count. This chain links TRBV6-6 with TRBJ1-6; 8 nucleotides agree with TRBD1. This CDR3 spans 15 amino acids. Germline-derived CDR1 and CDR2 are MNHNY and SVGAGI (reference sequence). Trimming cost V 2 bases and J 10 bases; bases outside gene matches: 7. The CDR3 DNA reads as TGTGCCAGCAGTTACCTTGGACAGGGAGGGTCACCCCTCCACTTT. It codes for CASSYLGQGGSPLHF.

V gene TRBV5-6 combines with J gene TRBJ2-1, with 15 bases fitting TRBD2. J gave up 8 bases and V 3 bases, and 12 bases lay outside the gene matches. The CDR3 runs to 18 residues. Germline V CDR1 and CDR2: SGHDT, YYEEEE. This CDR3 reads CASSWGTGTSGRLYEQFF. The DNA for the CDR3 is TGTGCCAGCAGCTGGGGAACCGGGACTAGCGGGAGGTTGTATGAGCAGTTCTTC.

The chain couples TRBV12-3 or TRBV12-4 to TRBJ2-7; 7 bases are shared with TRBD1. V gave up 5 bases and J gave up 7 bases; unmatched junction bases: 5. This CDR3 has 12 residues. The CDR3 here is CASSRRGLEQYF. The CDR3 nucleotides read TGTGCCAGCAGTAGAAGGGGGCTTGAGCAGTACTTC.

The J gene is TRBJ1-2, the V gene TRBV25-1; D is undetermined. Germline V gene sequence: CDR1 MGHDK, CDR2 SYGVNS. CDR3 length: 13 amino acids. Trimming removed 1 base from V and 3 bases from J, with 6 bases in between. CDR3 region: CASSESRDYGYTF. DNA for the CDR3: TGTGCCAGCAGTGAATCACGGGACTATGGCTACACCTTC.

The V and J genes are TRBV6-2 or TRBV6-3 and TRBJ2-2; TRBD2 matches 9 bases. V dropped 6 bases and J dropped 2; count of bases not matched to a gene: 7. The germline V gene encodes CDR1 MNHEY and CDR2 SVGEGT. The CDR3 loop spans 16 amino acids. CDR3 coding DNA: TGTGCCAGCAGCACCCGACTAGCGGAAAACACCGGGGAGCTGTTTTTT. Protein sequence: CASSTRLAENTGELFF.

This chain links TRBV27 with TRBJ1-2; 7 bases fit TRBD1. CDR1 is MNHEY, CDR2 SMNVEV, per germline (reference sequence). The trim removed 9 bases at V and 7 bases at J, leaving 11 bases unmatched. The CDR3 consists of 13 residues. The CDR3 here is CASSDRAGGGYTF. DNA of the CDR3: TGTGCCAGTTCTGACAGGGCCGGCGGTGGCTACACCTTC.

The chain links TRBV28 to TRBJ2-7; 9 positions match TRBD2. This CDR3 has 16 amino acids. Trimming took 5 bases from V and 0 from J; bases not matched to a gene: 8. Germline CDR1 and CDR2: MDHEN and SYDVKM. CDR3 loop: CASSIQLAGSSYEQYF. In nucleotides, the CDR3 is TGTGCCAGCAGTATACAACTAGCGGGTAGCTCCTACGAGCAGTACTTC.

This clone was seen once. The junction departs from the called germline gene at one end, perhaps through a read error. The chain combines TRBV3-1 (or the pseudogene TRBV3-2) with TRBJ2-5, with D uncertain. The CDR3 length is 12 residues. The V gene's germline CDR1 is LGHDT and CDR2 YNNKEL (reference sequence). The CDR3 loop reads CAGSETEETQYF. The CDR3 DNA reads TGTGCCGGCAGCGAAACGGAGGAGACCCAGTACTTC.

The rearrangement uses TRBV10-3 and TRBJ2-7; D not certain. The germline V gene has CDR1 ENHRY and CDR2 SYGVKD. V lost 2 bases, J lost 3 bases, and 8 bases lay in between. The CDR3 length is 13 residues. The chain's CDR3 is CAISEAEYYEQYF. DNA for the CDR3: TGTGCCATCAGTGAGGCGGAATACTACGAGCAGTACTTC.

The CDR3 here is CASSTSRGTGAYGYTF. CDR3 sequence (DNA): TGTGCCAGTAGTACCTCGCGAGGGACAGGGGCCTATGGCTACACCTTC. This chain connects TRBV19 to TRBJ1-2; 10 bases agree with TRBD1. Germline CDR1 LNHDA, CDR2 SQIVND (reference sequence). Unmatched junction bases numbered 9, after V lost 4 bases and J lost 4 bases. CDR3 size: 16 residues.

J is TRBJ1-2 and V is TRBV29-1; 12 nucleotides match TRBD1. This CDR3 region has 15 residues. Germline V CDR1 and CDR2: SQVTM, ANQGSEA. Trimming removed 2 bases from V and 8 bases from J; junction bases left unmatched: 9. CDR3 loop: CSVEKGTGGLAGYTF. Written as DNA, the CDR3 is TGCAGCGTTGAAAAGGGGACAGGGGGCTTAGCAGGCTACACCTTC.

The gene calls are TRBV27 and TRBJ2-2; 8 nucleotides match TRBD2. The trim removed 6 bases at V and 4 bases at J, leaving 16 bases unmatched. This CDR3 comprises 18 residues. Germline lookup yields CDR1 MNHEY and CDR2 SMNVEV (reference sequence). The CDR3 DNA sequence: TGTGCCAGCAGCTTGGGGACCCATCTAGCGGGTCCCACCGGGGAGCTGTTTTTT. It encodes CASSLGTHLAGPTGELFF.

To note about this clone: The germline gene is not matched at one end of the junction; a read error may be the cause. The chain combines TRBV7-7 with TRBJ2-2, with a possible D match to TRBD2 (7 bases). The CDR3 is 15 residues long. CDR1 is SSHAT and CDR2 is FNYEAQ in the germline V gene (reference sequence). The CDR3 reads CASSPSGGHTGELFF. CDR3 in DNA: TGTGCTAGCAGCCCGTCGGGGGGCCACACCGGGGAGCTGTTTTTT.

This clone occurred once. The chain joins TRBV10-3 to TRBJ2-5; 10 bases are shared with TRBD2. This CDR3 is built from 14 residues. The germline V gene encodes CDR1 ENHRY and CDR2 SYGVKD. V lost 6 bases and J lost 2; bases outside the gene matches: 3. The CDR3: CAISPTSGQETQYF. DNA for the CDR3: TGTGCCATCAGCCCGACTAGCGGGCAAGAGACCCAGTACTTC.

V is TRBV11-2 and J is TRBJ2-7, with TRBD1 matching over 7 bases. The V and J ends lost 5 bases and 2 bases, in that order; junction bases with no gene match: 3. The CDR3 is made up of 13 amino acids. Per germline, CDR1 SGHAT and CDR2 FQNNGV. In DNA, the CDR3 is TGTGCCAGCAGCCGGGACAGAACCTACGAGCAGTACTTC. Translated: CASSRDRTYEQYF.

This chain connects TRBV12-3 or TRBV12-4 to TRBJ2-2; D gene ambiguous. There are 12 residues in the CDR3. V was clipped by 6 bases and J by 3 bases, with 5 bases between them. CDR3 sequence (DNA): TGTGCCAGCAGCCTACACACCGGGGAGCTGTTTTTT. Translation: CASSLHTGELFF.

The CDR3 sequence: CASRPGLAFSYEQYF. CDR3 DNA sequence: TGTGCCAGCAGACCGGGACTAGCGTTCTCCTACGAGCAGTACTTC. This rearrangement joins TRBV6-5 to TRBJ2-7; 10 bases map to TRBD2. J lost 0 bases, V lost 6 bases, and 5 bases had no gene match. Germline V gene lookup returns CDR1 MNHEY and CDR2 SVGAGI. The CDR3 covers 15 residues.

The chain couples TRBV19 to TRBJ2-1; 8 positions agree with TRBD2. The germline V gene has CDR1 LNHDA and CDR2 SQIVND (reference sequence). The CDR3 loop spans 18 amino acids. J was trimmed by 5 bases and V by 3 bases; bases with no gene match: 15. The CDR3 DNA sequence: TGTGCCAGTAGTATCGGGGGGGGAGACTTGCGTAGAAACAATGAGCAGTTCTTC. It is translated as CASSIGGGDLRRNNEQFF.

The chain employs TRBV24-1 and TRBJ2-3, with 12 bases matching TRBD1. The trim removed 4 bases at V and 5 bases at J, leaving 12 bases unmatched. Germline V CDR1 and CDR2: KGHDR, SFDVKD. This CDR3 comprises 18 residues. The CDR3 coding sequence is TGTGCCACCAGTGAGCGCCCCGGGACAGGGGGCTCGGGAGATACGCAGTATTTT. Protein product: CATSERPGTGGSGDTQYF.